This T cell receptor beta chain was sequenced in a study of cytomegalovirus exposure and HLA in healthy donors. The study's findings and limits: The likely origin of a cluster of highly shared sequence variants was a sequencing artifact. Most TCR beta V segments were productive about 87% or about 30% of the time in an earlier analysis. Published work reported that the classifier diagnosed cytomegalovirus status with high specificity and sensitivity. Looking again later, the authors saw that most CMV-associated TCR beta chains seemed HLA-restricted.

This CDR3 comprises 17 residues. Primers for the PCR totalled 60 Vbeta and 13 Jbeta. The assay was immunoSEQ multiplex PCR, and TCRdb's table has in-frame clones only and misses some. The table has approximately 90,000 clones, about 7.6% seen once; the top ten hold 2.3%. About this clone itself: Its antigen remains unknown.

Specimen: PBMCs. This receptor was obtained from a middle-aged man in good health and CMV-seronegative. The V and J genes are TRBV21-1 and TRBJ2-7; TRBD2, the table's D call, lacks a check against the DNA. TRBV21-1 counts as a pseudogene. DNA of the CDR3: TGTGCCAGCAGCAAAGGACTAGCGGGAGAGCGGTCCTACGAGCAGTACTTC. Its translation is CASSKGLAGERSYEQYF.